This T cell receptor (beta chain) was obtained from a study of blood T cell repertoires in COVID-19. Turning to the study itself: Acute and convalescent COVID-19 specimens originated in the United States, Italy and Spain.

Germline V gives CDR1 SGHTA, CDR2 FQGNSA. V shed 5 bases and J shed 2 bases, with 16 bases lying between them. This CDR3 is 15 amino acids long. Authors' analysis steps: Reference gene primers were amplified, and this amplification served to estimate nucleated cell counts. TCRdb keeps only in-frame clones here, not all; method: immunoSEQ multiplex PCR. From that table come the V and J calls and clone size; the DNA was used to work out D and trimming. The sample includes fewer than 200,000 clones, roughly 81% of them seen just once. The material sequenced was peripheral blood. This sequence was found in a man aged 35 to 55 who had recovered from COVID-19. The chain has TRBV7-2 and TRBJ2-7; D may be TRBD1 (5 bases). Here the CDR3 reads CASSEGAGRTYEQYF. CDR3 DNA sequence: TGTGCCAGCAGCGAAGGGGCAGGACGCACCTACGAGCAGTACTTC.